This passage covers 27 T cell receptor beta chains from one sample sequenced in a study of T cell repertoires in cytomegalovirus infection (dated by TCRdb to about 2019). In light of the paper, this sample's treatment or condition label describes: in vitro stimulation with specific CMV peptide epitopes to enrich CMV-specific T cells. No cognate antigen is known for these TCRs. TCRdb shows the sequencer as Illumina HiSeq 1500. The public reads were run again by TCRdb, first through fastp at Q25 and then through MiXCR, and only productive beta chains were kept. Every entry covers one CDR3 protein and lists the most common genes and DNA from its rows. Counted in this sample were about 900,000 distinct CDR3 sequences; roughly 31% of them appeared once. The ten largest clones add up to roughly 13% of the sample. The sample here was cultured CD8+ T cells from PBMCs, taken from culture after CMV antigen stimulation. These receptors were taken from a human donor in good health (CMV status not recorded). Some clones in this sample may be carry-over from other donors' samples.

The chain recombines TRBV19 with TRBJ2-2, with 9 nucleotides matching TRBD1. Germline V gives CDR1 LNHDA, CDR2 SQIVND (reference sequence). With V trimmed by 7 bases and J by 2 bases, 8 bases remained unmatched. The CDR3 totals 16 residues. The CDR3 sequence is CASNQMDRGNTGELFF. CDR3 coding DNA: TGTGCCAGTAACCAAATGGACAGGGGAAACACCGGGGAGCTGTTTTTT.

This clonotype was detected ten times or more. The V gene is TRBV12-3 or TRBV12-4, the J gene TRBJ1-2; D not certain. The CDR3 totals 13 residues. The V end was cut by 3 bases, the J end by 4 bases, with 9 bases between. This chain's CDR3 is CASSFTALYGYTF. The CDR3 nucleotides are TGTGCCAGCAGTTTTACAGCTCTCTATGGCTACACCTTC.

This chain connects TRBV7-4 to TRBJ2-5, with D perhaps matching TRBD2 (5 bases). Deletions cut 5 bases from V and 1 base from J, with 11 bases between. CDR3 length equals 14 residues. Germline values: CDR1 SGHVT, CDR2 SQSDAQ. The CDR3 loop reads CASSEEVLQETQYF. In DNA form, the CDR3 reads TGTGCCAGCAGCGAGGAGGTCCTCCAAGAGACCCAGTACTTC.

The chain carries TRBV7-3 and TRBJ2-3, with 8 bases fitting TRBD2. The CDR3 is 16 amino acids. The V segment lost 3 bases and the J segment 4 bases; nucleotides outside the gene matches: 9. In germline, CDR1 is SGHTA, CDR2 FQGTGA. This chain's CDR3 is CASSFIRGGRADTQYF. Written as DNA, the CDR3 is TGTGCCAGCAGCTTTATCCGGGGGGGCCGCGCAGATACGCAGTATTTT. The whole variable domain, remainder taken from reference TRBV7-3 and TRBJ2-3, is GAGVSQTPSNKVTEKGKYVELRCDPISGHTALYWYRQSLGQGPEFLIYFQGTGAADDSGLPNDRFFAVRPEGSVSTLKIQRTERGDSAVYLCASSFIRGGRADTQYFGPGTRLTVL.

This clonotype was recorded a few times. This chain connects TRBV19 to TRBJ2-1; 12 nucleotides agree with TRBD2. Trimming at V came to 5 bases and at J to 2 bases, leaving 4 bases not matched to a gene. Germline-derived CDR1 and CDR2 are LNHDA and SQIVND (reference sequence). The CDR3 is made up of 16 amino acids. As DNA, the CDR3 is TGTGCCAGTAGTGCCCGGACTAGCGGGGCCTACAATGAGCAGTTCTTC. Its protein product is CASSARTSGAYNEQFF. Complete variable domain (other parts from reference TRBV19 and TRBJ2-1): DGGITQSPKYLFRKEGQNVTLSCEQNLNHDAMYWYRQDPGQGLRLIYYSQIVNDFQKGDIAEGYSVSREKKESFPLTVTSAQKNPTAFYLCASSARTSGAYNEQFFGPGTRLTVL.

This chain uses TRBV28 with TRBJ2-1; 8 nucleotides match TRBD1. J was trimmed by 13 bases and V by 5 bases; bases with no gene match: 10. Per the germline V gene, CDR1 is MDHEN and CDR2 is SYDVKM. The CDR3 sequence is 13 residues long. This chain's CDR3 is CASSVRQGWRQFF. As DNA, the CDR3 is TGTGCCAGCAGTGTTCGACAGGGGTGGAGACAGTTCTTC.

The chain uses TRBV7-6 and TRBJ2-5; 7 bases fit TRBD2. The CDR3 length is 13 residues. Germline V CDR1 and CDR2: SGHVS, FNYEAQ. V gave up 5 bases and J gave up 7 bases; unmatched junction bases: 7. The CDR3 is CASSPPTGGTQYF. CDR3 in DNA: TGTGCCAGCAGCCCCCCGACGGGAGGGACCCAGTACTTC.

The rearrangement links TRBV7-8 to TRBJ2-7, with unresolved D. Germline CDR1 SGHVS, CDR2 FQNEAQ. Trimming left V 0 bases short and J 3 bases short, with 6 bases between. This CDR3 is built from 13 residues. CDR3 in DNA: TGTGCCAGCAGCTTAGCGACCAGCTACGAGCAGTACGTC. This codes for CASSLATSYEQYV.

This clonotype has more than one count but fewer than ten. This chain links TRBV6-2 or TRBV6-3 with TRBJ2-3, with a weak D call TRBD2 (6 bases). Trimming stripped 7 bases from V and 3 bases from J, with 23 bases between. This CDR3 region has 17 residues. Germline CDR1 is MNHEY and CDR2 is SVGEGT. Here the CDR3 reads CASIGLEGFVGTDTQYF. CDR3 coding DNA: TGTGCCAGCATAGGCCTGGAGGGCTTCGTGGGAACAGATACGCAGTATTTT.

This clonotype was counted a few times. The chain links TRBV6-1 to TRBJ2-7; the match to TRBD2 covers 9 bases. The CDR3 covers 15 residues. V gave up 6 bases and J gave up 3 bases; unmatched junction bases: 9. CDR1 is MNHNS and CDR2 is SASEGT in the germline V gene. CDR3: CASRQSSGDLYEQYV. CDR3 DNA: TGTGCCAGCAGGCAATCTAGCGGGGACCTCTACGAGCAGTACGTC.

Here the CDR3 reads CASSSGTGIYTDTQYF. DNA of the CDR3: TGTGCCAGCAGTTCCGGGACAGGGATCTACACAGATACGCAGTATTTT. The chain is built from TRBV25-1 and TRBJ2-3, with TRBD1 matching over 9 bases. This CDR3 is built from 16 residues. Germline V gene data show CDR1 as MGHDK and CDR2 as SYGVNS. The junction had 8 bases not matched to a gene; V was cut back by 5 bases and J by 2 bases. The variable domain in full, with the rest retrieved from reference TRBV25-1 and TRBJ2-3, is EADIYQTPRYLVIGTGKKITLECSQTMGHDKMYWYQQDPGMELHLIHYSYGVNSTEKGDLSSESTVSRIRTEHFPLTLESARPSHTSQYLCASSSGTGIYTDTQYFGPGTRLTVL.

The rearrangement links TRBV20-1 to TRBJ2-3, with 9 nucleotides matching TRBD1. Unmatched junction bases numbered 13, after V lost 7 bases and J lost 5 bases. CDR1 and CDR2 (germline): DFQATT, SNEGSKA (reference sequence). The CDR3 consists of 15 residues. For the CDR3, the DNA is TGCAGTGACGCCGGGTCCAGGGGACAGGGAGATACGCAGTATTTT. This gives the protein CSDAGSRGQGDTQYF.

This clonotype was observed a handful of times. The rearrangement joins TRBV7-9 to TRBJ1-6, with 8 bases identical to TRBD1. The CDR3 consists of 17 residues. CDR1 is SEHNR, CDR2 FQNEAQ, per germline (reference sequence). Germline trimming cut 7 bases from V and 0 bases from J; bases unmatched to any gene: 8. CDR3 sequence: CASTRTGPRSYNSPLHF. Here the CDR3 DNA reads TGTGCCAGCACCAGGACAGGGCCCCGCTCCTATAATTCACCCCTCCACTTT.

The rearrangement links TRBV27 to TRBJ2-5, with 9 positions matching TRBD2. The CDR3 has 14 amino acids. The V gene end was trimmed by 3 bases and the J gene end by 4 bases; junction bases not matched to a gene: 3. The germline V gene has CDR1 MNHEY and CDR2 SMNVEV (reference sequence). CDR3 sequence (DNA): TGTGCCAGCAGTTTCTCGACTAGCGGAGAGACCCAGTACTTC. This codes for CASSFSTSGETQYF.

This rearrangement joins TRBV6-5 to TRBJ2-3; TRBD2 agrees at 9 bases. Looked up from germline, CDR1 is MNHEY and CDR2 is SVGAGI. The CDR3 runs 15 residues. The V gene end was trimmed by 9 bases and the J gene end by 8 bases; junction bases not matched to a gene: 15. CDR3 DNA: TGTGCCAGTCAGAGGACTAGCGAGTTGAATGGTACGCAGTATTTT. Amino acids: CASQRTSELNGTQYF.

This clonotype has at least ten counts. The genes are TRBV6-6 and TRBJ1-1, with D possibly matching TRBD1 (5 bases). Germline V gene data show CDR1 as MNHNY and CDR2 as SVGAGI (reference sequence). The V gene lost 2 bases and the J gene lost 4 bases, with 8 bases spanning the gap. This CDR3 spans 13 amino acids. Here the CDR3 reads CASSYGGGTEAFF. Written as DNA, the CDR3 is TGTGCCAGCAGTTACGGGGGGGGCACTGAAGCTTTCTTT.

This clonotype was seen only a few times. The chain combines TRBV5-4 with TRBJ1-1, with D perhaps TRBD1 (6 bases). The CDR3 extends over 12 amino acids. The V gene's germline CDR1 is SGHNT and CDR2 YYREEE (reference sequence). The V end was cut by 4 bases, the J end by 3 bases, with 7 bases between. The CDR3 DNA reads TGTGCCAGCAGCGCAGGGGACACTGAAGCTTTCTTT. Its translation is CASSAGDTEAFF.

The chain has TRBV11-1 and TRBJ1-1; D not certain. The CDR3 is 15 amino acids. The germline V gene has CDR1 SGHAT and CDR2 FQDESV (reference sequence). Trimming pared 1 base from V and 5 bases from J, leaving 14 bases between. As DNA, the CDR3 is TGTGCCAGCAGCTTAGTGCGAAATGGGCGAACTGAAGCTTTCTTT. Amino acid sequence: CASSLVRNGRTEAFF.

The rearrangement links TRBV19 to TRBJ1-6; maybe TRBD1 (5 bases). Germline CDR1 and CDR2: LNHDA and SQIVND (reference sequence). The CDR3 runs to 15 residues. Deletions cut 4 bases from V and 2 bases from J, with 9 bases between. The CDR3 here is CASSTRETYNSPLHF. In DNA, the CDR3 is TGTGCCAGTAGTACCAGGGAAACCTATAATTCACCCCTCCACTTT.

In its sample, this clonotype was seen a few times. The chain joins TRBV27 to TRBJ2-7, with D possibly TRBD1 on 6 matching bases. Germline CDR1 is MNHEY and CDR2 is SMNVEV (reference sequence). V shed 8 bases and J shed 1 base, with 18 bases lying between them. The CDR3 has 15 residues. The CDR3 coding sequence is TGTGCCAGCCTTACTTCCCTACAGGGTTCCTACGAGCAGTACTTC. Protein sequence: CASLTSLQGSYEQYF.

This sequence joins TRBV6-1 and TRBJ2-1; 7 bases align to TRBD1. The germline V gene has CDR1 MNHNS and CDR2 SASEGT. V lost 2 bases to trimming and J lost 3 bases; unmatched junction nucleotides: 10. The CDR3 spans 17 residues. The CDR3 reads CASSENIRDRYYNEQFF. The CDR3 nucleotides read TGTGCCAGCAGTGAAAACATCCGGGACAGATACTACAATGAGCAGTTCTTC.

Notes on this clonotype: The junction differs from germline at one of its ends, possibly a read error. V and J are TRBV12-3 or TRBV12-4 and TRBJ2-5; no clear D gene. The CDR3 runs to 14 residues. CDR3: CASSFGSDQETQCF. Written as DNA, the CDR3 is TGTGCCAGCAGTTTCGGCAGCGACCAAGAGACCCAGTGCTTC.

This clonotype was seen more than once but under ten times. The chain uses TRBV6-2 or TRBV6-3 and TRBJ1-4; D is ambiguous. V lost 7 bases, J lost 10 bases, and 16 bases lay in between. The V gene's germline CDR1 is MNHEY and CDR2 SVGEGT. The CDR3 totals 13 residues. The CDR3 loop is CASNTPSEGKLFF. The CDR3 DNA follows: TGTGCCAGCAATACTCCCTCCGAAGGAAAACTGTTTTTT.

J is TRBJ2-7 and V is TRBV28; either TRBD1 or TRBD2 may supply D (5 bases each). Germline V gives CDR1 MDHEN, CDR2 SYDVKM. V was cut by 6 bases and J by 7 bases, with 25 bases left in between. The CDR3 spans 16 residues. CDR3 amino acids: CASRHIPGTALWEQYV. The CDR3 bases are TGTGCCAGCAGGCATATACCCGGGACGGCCCTTTGGGAGCAGTACGTC.

This clonotype was detected only a few times. This chain connects TRBV6-5 to TRBJ2-2; D is unresolved. CDR1 and CDR2 from the germline V gene are MNHEY and SVGAGI. The V gene lost 6 bases and the J gene lost 10 bases, with 18 bases spanning the gap. The CDR3 has 14 residues. Here the CDR3 reads CASRYEMDVAELFF. DNA of the CDR3: TGTGCCAGCAGATATGAGATGGACGTCGCGGAGCTGTTTTTT.

This clonotype occurred a few times. J is TRBJ2-3 and V is TRBV7-9; D gene uncertain. CDR3 length equals 18 residues. Looked up from germline, CDR1 is SEHNR and CDR2 is FQNEAQ (reference sequence). Trimming left V 7 bases short and J 0 bases short, with 23 bases between. The CDR3 DNA is TGTGCCAGCACCCCACCGGCCGCTATATCCTCTAGCACAGATACGCAGTATTTT. This codes for CASTPPAAISSSTDTQYF. The full variable domain, its missing parts supplied by reference TRBV7-9 and TRBJ2-3, is DTGVSQNPRHKITKRGQNVTFRCDPISEHNRLYWYRQTLGQGPEFLTYFQNEAQLEKSRLLSDRFSAERPKGSFSTLEIQRTEQGDSAMYLCASTPPAAISSSTDTQYFGPGTRLTVL.

This clonotype has at least ten counts. The chain joins TRBV7-6 to TRBJ2-3, with TRBD2 identical over 11 bases. There are 15 residues in the CDR3. J lost 5 bases, V lost 5 bases, and 6 bases had no gene match. The germline gives CDR1 SGHVS, CDR2 FNYEAQ. CDR3 nucleotide sequence: TGTGCCAGCAGCCCGACTAGCGGGGCTCGAGATACGCAGTATTTT. Amino acids: CASSPTSGARDTQYF.